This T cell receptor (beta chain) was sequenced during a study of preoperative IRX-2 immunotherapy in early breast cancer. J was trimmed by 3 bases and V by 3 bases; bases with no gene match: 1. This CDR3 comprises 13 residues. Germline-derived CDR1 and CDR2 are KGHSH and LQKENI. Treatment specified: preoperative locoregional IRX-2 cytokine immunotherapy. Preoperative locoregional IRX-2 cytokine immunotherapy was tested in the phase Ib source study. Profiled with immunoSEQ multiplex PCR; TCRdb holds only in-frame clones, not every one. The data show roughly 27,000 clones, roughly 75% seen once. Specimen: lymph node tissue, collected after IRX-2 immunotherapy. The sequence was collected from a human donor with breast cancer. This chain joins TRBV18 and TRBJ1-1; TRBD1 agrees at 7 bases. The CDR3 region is CASSPTGDTEAFF. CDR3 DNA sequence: TGTGCCAGCTCACCCACAGGGGACACTGAAGCTTTCTTT.